The clone carrying this TCR beta chain was seen ten or more times. TCRdb processed the reads anew with MiXCR; each CDR3 protein has one entry. The sample lists approximately 500,000 distinct CDR3 sequences; 26% were seen once. V was cut by 5 bases and J by 4 bases, with 11 bases left in between. The CDR3 is 13 residues long. This specimen belongs to a study of T cell repertoires in cytomegalovirus infection. This clonotype was sampled from a human donor in good health (CMV status not recorded). Some clones in this sample may be carry-over from other donors' samples. The gene calls are TRBV12-3 or TRBV12-4 and TRBJ2-5; D is unclear. The sequenced sample was PBMCs. The CDR3 spells CASSPLIRETQYF. CDR3 coding DNA: TGTGCCAGCAGTCCCTTGATACGAGAGACCCAGTACTTC.